This T cell receptor (beta chain) comes out of a study of T cell responses to AZD1222 COVID-19 vaccine (dated by TCRdb to about 2021). About the study as a whole: Because spike-specific TCR depth and breadth did not differ between the two schedules, AZD1222 recipients who got a second dose at roughly 4 weeks were pooled with those who got a second dose at roughly 12 weeks. TCR sequencing covered over 230 trial participants: about 210 given two doses of AZD1222 and about 26 given two doses of MenACWY control vaccine. Trial participants were enrolled by age into 18-55, 56-69 and 70-plus year subgroups, with roughly 150, 30 and 60 TCR-sequenced participants respectively.

On the study overall, not on this receptor specifically: CD4 TCRs associated with the vaccine covered the entire spike protein, and the dominant responses were in regions 160-218 and 743-854. Epitopes outside the regions mutated in the B.1.351 and B.1.1.7 variants were reportedly recognized by nearly half of the unique spike-specific TCRs. Because no samples from the day 14 peak response were available, repertoires could be characterized only after the peak T cell response. The 56-69-year group was small, and its depth increase did not reach significance, likely because of low power. After two AZD1222 doses, both the breadth and the depth of spike-specific TCRs were significantly higher than at day 0 and than in MenACWY recipients. Only five or six AZD1222 recipients were SARS-CoV-2 seropositive at baseline, limiting conclusions about previously exposed vaccinees. Participants were mostly white British and included more females than males, and it was suggested by the authors that clonal diversity may have been underestimated.

The CDR3 regions of human TCRbeta chains were subjected to immunosequencing. Concerning the study's data processing: TCRs in the repertoires were compared against a reference library of SARS-CoV-2-specific TCRs that had been generated with the MIRA antigen-specificity platform. Breadth was defined as the fraction of unique TCRs that were SARS-CoV-2-associated, and depth was defined as the fraction of total T cells that were SARS-CoV-2-associated. Using the MIRA data, every spike-specific TCR was mapped to the spike region that the TCR reacted to and assigned to either a CD4 or a CD8 class. Log10-transformed breadth and depth values were compared by one-way ANOVA with Sidak's multiple comparisons tests. TCRdb took this table from immuneACCESS and kept in-frame rearrangements with V and J called. Such tables lack part of the clones; where checked against another copy, unresolved V genes explain under half of the gap, and the rest is unexplained. The DNA was the basis for D and trimming; V, J and clone size are from that table. Present in this sample are roughly 140,000 clones, approximately 90% of which were seen just once. Of the sample, around 5% falls within the top ten clones.

The sample's time point label, decoded: baseline before first vaccination. Samples from vaccinated people were obtained from the UK trials COV001 and COV002, which included a single-blind randomized controlled phase 2/3 trial of AZD1222 (ChAdOx1 nCoV-19) in healthy adults. Trial participant PBMC samples were collected at day 0 and day 28 after the second dose for TCRbeta chain sequencing. To note about this clone: The antigen it binds to is not known. Base qualities are missing; no much larger clone stands one base away.

Germline trimming: 8 bases from V, 4 bases from J; junction bases outside gene matches: 8. There are 14 amino acids in the CDR3, from cysteine to phenylalanine inclusive. CDR3 DNA is the only sequence kept; it has 42 bases, read in frame from the first base. The germline V gene yields MNHEY for CDR1 and SVGAGI for CDR2. The clonotype originates from an adult in good health. This specimen consisted of peripheral blood, obtained on day 0 of AZD1222 vaccination. The chain is assembled from TRBV6-5 and TRBJ2-7; 10 middle bases align to TRBD2. The DNA is as follows: TGTGCCAGCGAATCGACTAGCGGGCCGTACGAGCAGTACTTC. It translates to CASESTSGPYEQYF.